What follows are 21 T cell receptor beta chains derived from one specimen sequenced in a study of blood T cell repertoires in COVID-19. Measured with immunoSEQ multiplex PCR; TCRdb has only the in-frame clones, and not every one. In the table there are about 120,000 clones, 85% to 90% of which are singletons. Sequenced: peripheral blood. These receptors all come from a man in his 70s who had recovered from COVID-19.

This clone was found once. The V and J genes are TRBV5-1 and TRBJ2-3, with unresolved D. CDR3 length equals 11 residues. Germline V gene data show CDR1 as SGHRS and CDR2 as YFSETQ. Between the trimmed V and J ends, which lost 4 bases and 4 bases, there was a span of 4 bases. CDR3: CASSAADTQYF. The DNA of the CDR3 is TGCGCCAGCAGCGCAGCAGATACGCAGTATTTT.

The chain combines TRBV2 with TRBJ2-1; 7 bases agree with TRBD2. V lost 4 bases, J lost 5 bases, and 2 bases stayed unmatched. The CDR3 is 13 amino acids. Germline V gene sequence: CDR1 SNHLY, CDR2 FYNNEI. DNA of the CDR3: TGTGCCAGCAGTGTGAGCGGGGACAATGAGCAGTTCTTC. Translating gives CASSVSGDNEQFF.

The J gene is TRBJ2-3, the V gene TRBV5-4, with 7 bases fitting TRBD2. CDR3 length: 14 amino acids. Germline V gene lookup returns CDR1 SGHNT and CDR2 YYREEE (reference sequence). V was clipped by 1 base and J by 9 bases; unmatched bases: 8. DNA for the CDR3: TGTGCCAGCAGCTTGAGCGGGGTTGGAGGGACGCAGTATTTT. Its protein is CASSLSGVGGTQYF.

The chain is built from TRBV5-1 and TRBJ2-7, with D hard to call. CDR3 length: 14 residues. The V gene's germline CDR1 is SGHRS and CDR2 YFSETQ. Between the trimmed V and J ends, which lost 0 bases and 0 bases, there was a span of 7 bases. CDR3 sequence reads: CASSLDTNSYEQYF. The CDR3 DNA follows: TGCGCCAGCAGCTTGGACACGAACTCCTACGAGCAGTACTTC.

The count of this clone is one. The gene calls are TRBV11-3 and TRBJ2-2; 8 nucleotides line up with TRBD1. The CDR3 length is 14 residues. The ends lost 2 bases at V and 7 bases at J; junction bases unmatched: 3. The germline CDR1 and CDR2 sequences are SGHNT and YENEEA. DNA for the CDR3: TGTGCCAGCAGCTTACAGGGGGCAGACGGGGAGCTGTTTTTT. Translation: CASSLQGADGELFF.

The V and J genes are TRBV6-5 and TRBJ1-1; D is undetermined. CDR1 and CDR2 (germline): MNHEY, SVGAGI. The CDR3 is 14 residues long. The ends were cut back, 3 bases at V and 1 base at J, with 9 bases in the middle. CDR3 in DNA: TGTGCCAGCAGTTATTTCGGGGAGAACACTGAAGCTTTCTTT. Its translation is CASSYFGENTEAFF.

This clone was observed a few times. V and J are TRBV2 and TRBJ1-5; a weak D match, TRBD1 (6 bases). Trimming pared 8 bases from V and 3 bases from J, leaving 11 bases between. The CDR3 loop spans 13 amino acids. Germline V gene lookup returns CDR1 SNHLY and CDR2 FYNNEI. CDR3 bases: TGTGCCAGCTGCGGACAGCCCAATCAGCCCCAGCATTTT. Residues: CASCGQPNQPQHF.

The chain combines TRBV5-5 with TRBJ1-1; D is possibly TRBD1 (5 bases). The CDR3 runs to 14 residues. V gave up 5 bases and J gave up 1 base, with 12 bases separating them. Germline values: CDR1 SGHKS, CDR2 YYEKEE (reference sequence). CDR3 residues: CASRTAWGNTEAFF. CDR3 sequence (DNA): TGTGCCAGCAGGACAGCATGGGGGAACACTGAAGCTTTCTTT.

The V call is TRBV28, the J call TRBJ1-5, with TRBD1 as a possible D gene (5 bases). CDR1 and CDR2 (germline): MDHEN, SYDVKM. Trimming removed 4 bases from V and 8 bases from J, with 15 bases in between. The CDR3 spans 14 residues. Written as DNA, the CDR3 is TGTGCCAGCAGTTCCCTCAGGGCTATCGAGCCCCAGCATTTT. Its protein is CASSSLRAIEPQHF.

This sequence joins TRBV11-1 and TRBJ1-4; D is ambiguous. The CDR3 length is 12 residues. Trimming took 5 bases from V and 10 from J, leaving 11 bases between them. Germline V CDR1 and CDR2: SGHAT, FQDESV (reference sequence). CDR3 amino acids: CASSTVFGKLFF. The CDR3 DNA reads TGTGCCAGCAGCACCGTCTTCGGAAAACTGTTTTTT.

The CDR3 loop is CASSLARNTEAFF. The CDR3 bases are TGTGCCAGCAGCTTAGCCAGAAACACTGAAGCTTTCTTT. V gene TRBV7-8 combines with J gene TRBJ1-1; D is undetermined. The V gene lost 0 bases and the J gene lost 2 bases, with 4 bases spanning the gap. CDR3 length: 13 residues. The germline V gene encodes CDR1 SGHVS and CDR2 FQNEAQ.

The chain recombines TRBV24-1 with TRBJ1-2, with a possible D match to TRBD1 (5 bases). Germline V gene data show CDR1 as KGHDR and CDR2 as SFDVKD. This CDR3 contains 14 residues. Trimming removed 0 bases from V and 3 bases from J, with 7 bases in between. CDR3 residues: CATSDLSRDYGYTF. Here the CDR3 DNA reads TGTGCCACCAGTGATTTGTCCAGGGACTATGGCTACACCTTC.

The chain employs TRBV5-6 and TRBJ2-5; D uncertain. The CDR3 is 13 amino acids. V gave up 4 bases and J gave up 2 bases, with 9 bases separating them. Germline values: CDR1 SGHDT, CDR2 YYEEEE. The CDR3 coding sequence is TGTGCCAGCAGCACTATATCACAAGAGACCCAGTACTTC. This gives the protein CASSTISQETQYF. Full variable domain (rest looked up from reference TRBV5-6 and TRBJ2-5): DAGVTQSPTHLIKTRGQQVTLRCSPKSGHDTVSWYQQALGQGPQFIFQYYEEEERQRGNFPDRFSGHQFPNYSSELNVNALLLGDSALYLCASSTISQETQYFGPGTRLLVL.

This clone has more than one count but fewer than ten. The chain has TRBV29-1 and TRBJ2-3; possibly TRBD2 for D (5 bases). V dropped 8 bases and J dropped 1 base, with 19 bases sitting between them. In germline, CDR1 is SQVTM, CDR2 ANQGSEA. The CDR3 is 15 residues long. The CDR3 protein is CSSSSSSGGTDTQYF. The CDR3 DNA reads as TGCAGCTCATCCTCGTCCAGCGGAGGCACAGATACGCAGTATTTT.

CDR3 in amino acids: CASSLGGLREQYF. The DNA for the CDR3 is TGCGCCAGCAGCTTGGGTGGGTTGAGGGAGCAGTACTTC. The chain couples TRBV5-1 to TRBJ2-7; D is uncertain. The CDR3 is 13 amino acids. Germline V lookup: CDR1 SGHRS, CDR2 YFSETQ. V was clipped by 0 bases and J by 7 bases, with 11 bases between them. Filled out from reference TRBV5-1 and TRBJ2-7, the complete variable domain reads KAGVTQTPRYLIKTRGQQVTLSCSPISGHRSVSWYQQTPGQGLQFLFEYFSETQRNKGNFPGRFSGRQFSNSRSEMNVSTLELGDSALYLCASSLGGLREQYFGPGTRLTVT.

This clone was seen just once. This rearrangement joins TRBV5-1 to TRBJ2-5; 11 nucleotides match TRBD2. Germline V gene sequence: CDR1 SGHRS, CDR2 YFSETQ. The ends lost 3 bases at V and 1 base at J; junction bases unmatched: 5. This CDR3 region has 16 residues. CDR3 nucleotides: TGCGCCAGCAGCTCCGGACTAGCGGGCCCCCAAGAGACCCAGTACTTC. Translated: CASSSGLAGPQETQYF.

The gene calls are TRBV15 and TRBJ2-7; D might be TRBD1 (6 bases). V was pared by 9 bases and J by 3 bases, with 9 bases between. In germline, CDR1 is LNHNV, CDR2 YYDKDF (reference sequence). This CDR3 is 11 amino acids long. CDR3 sequence reads: CATGDNYEQYF. The CDR3 DNA follows: TGTGCCACTGGGGACAACTACGAGCAGTACTTC.

The CDR3 is CASSLVGARYGYTF. For the CDR3, the DNA is TGTGCCAGCAGTTTGGTGGGGGCTCGGTATGGCTACACCTTC. This chain links TRBV28 with TRBJ1-2; a weak D match, TRBD1 (6 bases). V lost 3 bases and J 5 bases, leaving 13 bases between the germline ends. CDR3 length: 14 residues. CDR1 MDHEN and CDR2 SYDVKM come from the germline V gene.

This chain connects TRBV7-2 to TRBJ2-7; 8 bases line up with TRBD1. The V segment lost 1 base and the J segment 3 bases; nucleotides outside the gene matches: 14. Germline-derived CDR1 and CDR2 are SGHTA and FQGNSA. CDR3 length equals 18 residues. The CDR3 here is CASSLVWGRTGLSYEQYF. CDR3 DNA: TGTGCCAGCAGCTTAGTTTGGGGAAGGACAGGGTTGAGCTACGAGCAGTACTTC.

This sequence joins TRBV10-1 and TRBJ2-7, with D perhaps matching TRBD1 (6 bases). The germline V gene encodes CDR1 WNHNN and CDR2 SYGVQD (reference sequence). There are 12 residues in the CDR3. Trimming left V 5 bases short and J 3 bases short, with 8 bases between. As DNA, the CDR3 is TGCGCCAGCAGTTCACAGGGCTACGAGCAGTACTTC. Amino acid sequence: CASSSQGYEQYF.

The chain uses TRBV5-4 and TRBJ2-2, with a tentative D call TRBD1 (6 bases). Germline V CDR1 and CDR2: SGHNT, YYREEE (reference sequence). The CDR3 runs 14 residues. Between the trimmed V and J ends, which lost 4 bases and 5 bases, there was a span of 12 bases. CDR3 DNA sequence: TGTGCCAGCAGCCCTCAGGGGTGGACCGGGGAGCTGTTTTTT. It encodes CASSPQGWTGELFF.